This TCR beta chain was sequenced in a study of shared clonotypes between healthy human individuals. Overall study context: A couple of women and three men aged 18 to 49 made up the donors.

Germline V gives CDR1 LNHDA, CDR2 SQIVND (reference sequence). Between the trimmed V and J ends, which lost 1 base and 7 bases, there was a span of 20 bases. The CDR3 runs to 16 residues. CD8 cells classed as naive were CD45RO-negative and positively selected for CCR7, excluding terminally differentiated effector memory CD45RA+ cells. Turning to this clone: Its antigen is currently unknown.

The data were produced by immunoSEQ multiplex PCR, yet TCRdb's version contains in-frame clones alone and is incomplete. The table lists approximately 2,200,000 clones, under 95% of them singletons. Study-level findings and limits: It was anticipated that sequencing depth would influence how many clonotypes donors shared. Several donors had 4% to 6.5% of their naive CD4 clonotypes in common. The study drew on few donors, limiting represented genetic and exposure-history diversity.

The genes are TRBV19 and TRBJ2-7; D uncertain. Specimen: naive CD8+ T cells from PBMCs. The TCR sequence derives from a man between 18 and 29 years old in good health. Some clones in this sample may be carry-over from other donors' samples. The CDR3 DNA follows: TGTGCCAGTAGTATAGGAACACTCAGCCCCTTTCGGGAGCAGTACTTC. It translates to CASSIGTLSPFREQYF.